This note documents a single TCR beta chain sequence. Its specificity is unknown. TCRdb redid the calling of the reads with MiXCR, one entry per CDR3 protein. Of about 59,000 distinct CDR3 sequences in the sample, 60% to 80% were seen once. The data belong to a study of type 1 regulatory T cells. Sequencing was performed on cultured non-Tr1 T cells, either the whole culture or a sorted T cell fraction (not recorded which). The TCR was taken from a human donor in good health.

In DNA, the CDR3 is TGTGCCAGCTCAGAGCAGGGGGCCGCAACTAATGAAAAACTGTTTTTT. Its protein product is CASSEQGAATNEKLFF. This chain connects TRBV18 to TRBJ1-4, with 8 bases lining up with TRBD1. Germline lookup yields CDR1 KGHSH and CDR2 LQKENI. V lost 5 bases, J lost 0 bases, and 5 bases stayed unmatched. CDR3 length: 16 amino acids. The complete variable domain, with remaining parts taken from reference TRBV18 and TRBJ1-4, reads NAGVMQNPRHLVRRRGQEARLRCSPMKGHSHVYWYRQLPEEGLKFMVYLQKENIIDESGMPKERFSAEFPKEGPSILRIQQVVRGDSAAYFCASSEQGAATNEKLFFGSGTQLSVL.